Listed below are T cell receptor beta chains from one sample, sequenced in a study of cytomegalovirus exposure and HLA in healthy donors. TCRdb keeps only in-frame clones here, not all; method: immunoSEQ multiplex PCR. The table shows about 200,000 clones, with roughly 82% occurring only once. Sequencing was performed on PBMCs. The receptors were gathered from a woman aged 30 to 39 in good health and CMV-seropositive. Both conserved end residues are part of each CDR3. A D gene is named only where the DNA matches it firmly. Expanded clones get a size class; other rows say once, few or many, or leave the size out.

J gene,clone size,D gene,V gene,CDR3 DNA,CDR3 protein
TRBJ2-3,-,-,TRBV27,TGTGCCAGCAGCCCACTAAGGGGGGGCGCGCAGTATTTT,CASSPLRGGAQYF
TRBJ2-1,-,TRBD2,TRBV4-2,TGTGCCAGCAGCCATCGAGCGGGGGGGGACAATGAGCAGTTCTTC,CASSHRAGGDNEQFF
TRBJ2-1,-,-,TRBV11-3,TGTGCCAGCAGCTTAGAAGGAGGTTACAATGAGCAGTTCTTC,CASSLEGGYNEQFF
TRBJ2-7,-,TRBD2,TRBV18,TGTGCCAGCTCGGGGACTAGCGTACCCGGGGGTTTCTACGAGCAGTACTTC,CASSGTSVPGGFYEQYF
TRBJ2-1,-,TRBD2,TRBV5-1,TGCGCCAGCAGCTTGGGTATAGCGGGAGGGCCTAGCTCCTACAATGAGCAGTTCTTC,CASSLGIAGGPSSYNEQFF
TRBJ2-7,-,TRBD2,TRBV28,TGTGCCAGCGGGTCCAATCGTAGCGGGAGGTACGAGCAGTACTTC,CASGSNRSGRYEQYF
TRBJ2-2,-,TRBD1,TRBV2,TGTGCCAGCAGTGAATCGGACAGGGGGCGAACCGGGGAGCTGTTTTTT,CASSESDRGRTGELFF
TRBJ1-2,-,-,TRBV27,TGTGCCAGCAGTTTATCGTTTCTAGCTAACTATGGCTACACCTTC,CASSLSFLANYGYTF
TRBJ1-2,-,-,TRBV7-9,TGTGCCAGCAGCTTGGGGGGAGGCTACACCTTC,CASSLGGGYTF
TRBJ1-1,-,-,TRBV20-1,TGCGGCGGTGGTGATAACACTGAAGCTTTCTTT,CGGGDNTEAFF
TRBJ1-4,-,-,TRBV7-9,TGTGCCAGCAGCTTATCCTTACAGGGCTCTAATGAAAAACTGTTTTTT,CASSLSLQGSNEKLFF
TRBJ2-3,-,TRBD2,TRBV27,TGTGCCAGCAGTTCTCTAGCGGGAGTGCCAGATACGCAGTATTTT,CASSSLAGVPDTQYF
TRBJ2-7,-,-,TRBV20-1,TGCAGTCAACCACAGGGGGGGGAGCAGTACTTC,CSQPQGGEQYF
TRBJ1-1,-,TRBD1,TRBV6-1,TGTGCCAGCAGTGACCCCCGGACAGGGGGCAGAACTGAAGCTTTCTTT,CASSDPRTGGRTEAFF
TRBJ1-1,-,TRBD1,TRBV5-1,TGCGCCAGCAGCTTGGGGGACAGCTTGCGGTCTGAAGCTTTCTTT,CASSLGDSLRSEAFF
TRBJ1-2,-,TRBD1,TRBV5-1,TGCGCCAGCAGCTTGGGGGGACAGAACTATGGCTACACCTTC,CASSLGGQNYGYTF
TRBJ1-4,-,-,TRBV7-6,TGTGCCAGCAGCTTAGCCCCCCGGGAGGGAGCTAATGAAAAACTGTTTTTT,CASSLAPREGANEKLFF
TRBJ2-7,-,-,TRBV7-9,TGTGCCAGCAGCTTGAAAAGGGACTCTAGCTCCTACGAGCAGTACTTC,CASSLKRDSSSYEQYF
TRBJ2-7,-,-,TRBV7-2,TGTGCCAGCAGTTACGACCCGGGGGTCGAGCAGTACTTC,CASSYDPGVEQYF
TRBJ2-7,-,TRBD2,TRBV2,TGTGCCAGCAGTGTGCTAGCGGGAGAGGACGAGCAGTACTTC,CASSVLAGEDEQYF
TRBJ1-1,-,-,TRBV11-2,TGTGCCAGCAGCCCCCAAGCTGCTGAAGCTTTCTTT,CASSPQAAEAFF
TRBJ2-1,-,-,TRBV28,TGTGCCAGCAGTTTCCCGTCTCGGGGCAATGAGCAGTTCTTC,CASSFPSRGNEQFF
TRBJ2-1,-,TRBD2,TRBV2,TGTGCCAGCAGTTTAACTAGCGGGATTAGGAATGAGCAGTTCTTC,CASSLTSGIRNEQFF
TRBJ2-7,-,-,TRBV29-1,TGCAGCGTTACACCCGATGCAAAATACGAGCAGTACTTC,CSVTPDAKYEQYF
TRBJ2-1,-,-,TRBV6-1,TGTGCCAGCAGTGAAGCGCTTCGAGAGGGGAGGCAGGAGCAGTTCTTC,CASSEALREGRQEQFF
TRBJ2-1,few,-,TRBV7-6,TGTGCCAGCAGCTTAGCTACAGCTACCTACAATGAGCAGTTCTTC,CASSLATATYNEQFF
TRBJ1-2,-,-,TRBV30,TGTGCCTGGCTATCGACAGGAAACTATGGCTACACCTTC,CAWLSTGNYGYTF
TRBJ1-4,-,-,TRBV19,TGTGCCAGTAGTATCGAAGGGGGTAGGGAAAAACTGTTTTTT,CASSIEGGREKLFF
TRBJ2-1,once,-,TRBV5-4,TGTGCCAGCAGCTTACAGGGCTACAATGAGCAGTTCTTC,CASSLQGYNEQFF
TRBJ1-5,-,TRBD1,TRBV10-3,TGTGCCATCAGGGAGGGACAGAATCAGCCCCAGCATTTT,CAIREGQNQPQHF
TRBJ2-5,-,TRBD2,TRBV11-2,TGTGCCAGCAGCATCGGACTAGCGGGAGTTCGGGAGACCCAGTACTTC,CASSIGLAGVRETQYF
TRBJ2-7,-,TRBD1,TRBV28,TGTGCCAGCAGCCCCGGGACAGTGACCTACGAGCAGTACTTC,CASSPGTVTYEQYF
TRBJ2-7,-,-,TRBV7-9,TGTGCCAGCAGCCCTACAGGTAACTCCTACGAGCAGTACTTC,CASSPTGNSYEQYF
TRBJ2-1,-,-,TRBV4-1,TGCGCCAGCAGCCAAGGTAGCTCCTACAATGAGCAGTTCTTC,CASSQGSSYNEQFF
TRBJ2-7,-,TRBD2,TRBV13,TGTGCCAGCAGCTTAGTGTCTAGCGGGAGTGGCGCCTACGAGCAGTACTTC,CASSLVSSGSGAYEQYF
TRBJ2-3,-,-,TRBV9,TGTGCCAGCAGCCCGGGGACAGATACGCAGTATTTT,CASSPGTDTQYF
TRBJ1-5,-,-,TRBV2,TGTGCCAGCAGCCGTCTCGGGGAAGGTAGCAATCAGCCCCAGCATTTT,CASSRLGEGSNQPQHF
TRBJ1-2,-,-,TRBV15,TGTGCCACCAGCAGCCCCCCCTCGAACTATGGCTACACCTTC,CATSSPPSNYGYTF
TRBJ2-2,-,-,TRBV5-6,TGTGCCAGCAGTGGGAGAACGGAGAGCGGGGAGCTGTTTTTT,CASSGRTESGELFF
TRBJ2-1,-,TRBD1,TRBV9,TGTGCCAGCAGCGAGTGGACAGGGGGCGTTTTAGGTGAGCAGTTCTTC,CASSEWTGGVLGEQFF
TRBJ1-5,-,TRBD1,TRBV6-6,TGTGCCAGCAGACAGGGGGGTGGGGGCAATCAGCCCCAGCATTTT,CASRQGGGGNQPQHF